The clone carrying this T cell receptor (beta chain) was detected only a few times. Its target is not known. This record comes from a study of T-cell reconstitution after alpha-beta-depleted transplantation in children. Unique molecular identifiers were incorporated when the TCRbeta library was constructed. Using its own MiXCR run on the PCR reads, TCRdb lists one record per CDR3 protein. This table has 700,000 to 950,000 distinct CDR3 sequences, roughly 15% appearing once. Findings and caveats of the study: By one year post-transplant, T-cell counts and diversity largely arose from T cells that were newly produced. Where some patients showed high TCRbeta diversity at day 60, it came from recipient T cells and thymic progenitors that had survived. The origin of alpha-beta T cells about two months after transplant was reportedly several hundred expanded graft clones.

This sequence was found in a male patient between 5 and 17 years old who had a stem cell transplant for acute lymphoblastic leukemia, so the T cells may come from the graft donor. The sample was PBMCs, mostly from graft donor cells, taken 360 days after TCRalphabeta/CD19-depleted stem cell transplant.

CDR3: CASRGTSGSRQYF. CDR3 nucleotides: TGTGCCAGCAGGGGGACTAGCGGGAGTAGGCAGTATTTT. V and J are TRBV12-3 or TRBV12-4 and TRBJ2-3, with TRBD2 matching 14 bases. Trimming took 6 bases from V and 11 from J; bases not matched to a gene: 4. This CDR3 comprises 13 residues.